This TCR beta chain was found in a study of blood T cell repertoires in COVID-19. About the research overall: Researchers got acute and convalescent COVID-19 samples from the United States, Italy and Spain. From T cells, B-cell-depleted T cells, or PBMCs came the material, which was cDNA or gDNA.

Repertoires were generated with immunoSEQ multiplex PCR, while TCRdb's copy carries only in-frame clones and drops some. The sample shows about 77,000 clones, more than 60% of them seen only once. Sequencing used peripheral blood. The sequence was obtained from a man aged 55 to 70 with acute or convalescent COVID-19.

The CDR3 DNA sequence: TGTGCCAGCAGTTTTACAGGGGTAACTGAAGCTTTCTTT. It is translated as CASSFTGVTEAFF. The V and J genes are TRBV27 and TRBJ1-1; 7 bases agree with TRBD1. Trimming at V came to 3 bases and at J to 5 bases, leaving 3 bases not matched to a gene. The germline gives CDR1 MNHEY, CDR2 SMNVEV (reference sequence). The CDR3 runs 13 residues.